Below, one T cell receptor (beta chain) is given with its context. Its antigen is unknown. The data were obtained in a study of cytomegalovirus exposure and HLA in healthy donors. Study-level results: It was assumed in the presence/absence analyses that sequencing depth was roughly uniform across donors. In an earlier analysis, most TCR beta V segments were productive about 87% or about 30% of the time.

Primers for the PCR totalled 60 Vbeta and 13 Jbeta. Profiling relied on immunoSEQ multiplex PCR, and the TCRdb table lists in-frame clones only, not all of them. This sample's table has about 210,000 clones. Each donor's status was that of a healthy bone marrow donor. CDR1 SGHRS and CDR2 YFSETQ come from the germline V gene. Trimming cost V 5 bases and J 6 bases, with 9 bases left between them. The CDR3 runs to 11 residues. The sample comprised PBMCs. The TCR comes from a woman aged 30 to 39 in good health and CMV-seropositive. This chain connects TRBV5-1 to TRBJ2-7; D unclear. The CDR3 sequence: CASRDNFEQYF. The CDR3 DNA is TGCGCCAGCAGAGACAACTTCGAGCAGTACTTC.